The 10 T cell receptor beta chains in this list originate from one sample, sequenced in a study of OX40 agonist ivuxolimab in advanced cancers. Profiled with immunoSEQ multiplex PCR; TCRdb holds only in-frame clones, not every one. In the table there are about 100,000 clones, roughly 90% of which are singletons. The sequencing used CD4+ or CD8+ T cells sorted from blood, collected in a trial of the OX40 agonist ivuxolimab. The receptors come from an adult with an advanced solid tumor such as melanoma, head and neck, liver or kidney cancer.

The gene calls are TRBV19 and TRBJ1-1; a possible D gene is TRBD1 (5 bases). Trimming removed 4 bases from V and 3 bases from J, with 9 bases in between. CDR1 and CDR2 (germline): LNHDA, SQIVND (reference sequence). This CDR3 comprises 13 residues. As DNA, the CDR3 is TGTGCCAGTAGTAGGGGGTATTACACTGAAGCTTTCTTT. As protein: CASSRGYYTEAFF. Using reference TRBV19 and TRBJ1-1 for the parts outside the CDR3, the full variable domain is DGGITQSPKYLFRKEGQNVTLSCEQNLNHDAMYWYRQDPGQGLRLIYYSQIVNDFQKGDIAEGYSVSREKKESFPLTVTSAQKNPTAFYLCASSRGYYTEAFFGQGTRLTVV.

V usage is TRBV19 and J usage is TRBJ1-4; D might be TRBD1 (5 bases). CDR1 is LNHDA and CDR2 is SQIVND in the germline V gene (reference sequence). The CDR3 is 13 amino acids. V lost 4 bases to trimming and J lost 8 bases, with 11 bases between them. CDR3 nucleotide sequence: TGTGCCAGTAGTAAAGGGGTGCGAGAAAAACTGTTTTTT. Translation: CASSKGVREKLFF.

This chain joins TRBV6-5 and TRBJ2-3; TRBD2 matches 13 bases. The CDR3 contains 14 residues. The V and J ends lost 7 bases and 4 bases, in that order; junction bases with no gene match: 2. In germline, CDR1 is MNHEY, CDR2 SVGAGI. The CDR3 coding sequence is TGTGCCAGCAAGACTAGCGGGAGGTCAGATACGCAGTATTTT. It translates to CASKTSGRSDTQYF.

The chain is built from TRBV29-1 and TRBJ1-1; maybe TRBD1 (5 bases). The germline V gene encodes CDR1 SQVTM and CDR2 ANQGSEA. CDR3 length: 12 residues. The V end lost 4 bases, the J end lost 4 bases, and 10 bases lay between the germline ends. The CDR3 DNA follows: TGCAGCGTTGGCAGGGATGGCACTGAAGCTTTCTTT. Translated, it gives CSVGRDGTEAFF.

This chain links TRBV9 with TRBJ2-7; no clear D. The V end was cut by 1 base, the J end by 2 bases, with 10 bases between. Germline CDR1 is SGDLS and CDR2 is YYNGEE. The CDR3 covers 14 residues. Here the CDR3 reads CASSVRSTAYEQYF. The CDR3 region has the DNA TGTGCCAGCAGCGTACGGTCGACTGCCTACGAGCAGTACTTC.

The CDR3 DNA reads as TGTGCCAGCAGTAAGAGGAGGCCAGGGCAAGAGACCCAGTACTTC. This codes for CASSKRRPGQETQYF. This rearrangement joins TRBV27 to TRBJ2-5, with D perhaps given as TRBD1 or TRBD2 (5 bases each). V dropped 5 bases and J dropped 2 bases, with 15 bases sitting between them. This CDR3 has 15 residues. Germline V gene data show CDR1 as MNHEY and CDR2 as SMNVEV (reference sequence).

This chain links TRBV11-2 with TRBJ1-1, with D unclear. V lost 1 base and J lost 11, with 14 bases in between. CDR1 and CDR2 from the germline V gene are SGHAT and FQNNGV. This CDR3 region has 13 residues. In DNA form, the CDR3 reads TGTGCCAGCAGCTTAGTTCCAGAATTGTATGCTTTCTTT. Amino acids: CASSLVPELYAFF. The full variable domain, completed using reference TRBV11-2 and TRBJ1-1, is EAGVAQSPRYKIIEKRQSVAFWCNPISGHATLYWYQQILGQGPKLLIQFQNNGVVDDSQLPKDRFSAERLKGVDSTLKIQPAKLEDSAVYLCASSLVPELYAFFGQGTRLTVV.

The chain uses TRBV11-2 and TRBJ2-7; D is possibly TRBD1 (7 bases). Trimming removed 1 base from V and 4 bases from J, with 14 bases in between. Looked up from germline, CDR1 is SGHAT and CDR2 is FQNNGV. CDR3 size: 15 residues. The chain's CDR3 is CASSLGGGGSYEQYF. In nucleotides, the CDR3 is TGTGCCAGCAGCTTAGGCGGAGGGGGCTCGTACGAGCAGTACTTC. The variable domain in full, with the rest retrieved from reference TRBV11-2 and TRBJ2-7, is EAGVAQSPRYKIIEKRQSVAFWCNPISGHATLYWYQQILGQGPKLLIQFQNNGVVDDSQLPKDRFSAERLKGVDSTLKIQPAKLEDSAVYLCASSLGGGGSYEQYFGPGTRLTVT.

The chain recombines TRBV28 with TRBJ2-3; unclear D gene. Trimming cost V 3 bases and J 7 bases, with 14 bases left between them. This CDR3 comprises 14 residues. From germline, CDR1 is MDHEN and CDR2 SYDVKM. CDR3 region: CASSLDGLANTQYF. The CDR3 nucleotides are TGTGCCAGCAGTTTGGACGGTTTGGCAAATACGCAGTATTTT.

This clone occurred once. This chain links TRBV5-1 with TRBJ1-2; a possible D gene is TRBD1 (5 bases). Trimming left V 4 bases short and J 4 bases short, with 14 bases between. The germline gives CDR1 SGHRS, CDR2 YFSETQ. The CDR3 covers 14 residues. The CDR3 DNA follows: TGCGCCAGCAGCCGGGGGTCCGCTGGCTATGGCTACACCTTC. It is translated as CASSRGSAGYGYTF. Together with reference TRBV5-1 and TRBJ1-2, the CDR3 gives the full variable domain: KAGVTQTPRYLIKTRGQQVTLSCSPISGHRSVSWYQQTPGQGLQFLFEYFSETQRNKGNFPGRFSGRQFSNSRSEMNVSTLELGDSALYLCASSRGSAGYGYTFGSGTRLTVV.